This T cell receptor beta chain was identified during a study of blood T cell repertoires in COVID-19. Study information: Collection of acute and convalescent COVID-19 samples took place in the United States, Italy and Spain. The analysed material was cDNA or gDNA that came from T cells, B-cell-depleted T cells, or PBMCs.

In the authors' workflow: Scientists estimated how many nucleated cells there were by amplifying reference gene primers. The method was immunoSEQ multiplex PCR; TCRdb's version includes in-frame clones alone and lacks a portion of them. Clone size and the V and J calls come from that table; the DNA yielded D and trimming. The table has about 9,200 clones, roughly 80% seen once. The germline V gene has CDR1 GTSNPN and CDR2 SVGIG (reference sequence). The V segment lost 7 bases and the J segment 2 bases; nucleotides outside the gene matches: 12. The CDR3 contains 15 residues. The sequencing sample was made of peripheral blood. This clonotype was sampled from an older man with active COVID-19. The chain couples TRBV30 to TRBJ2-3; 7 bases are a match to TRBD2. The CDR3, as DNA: TGTGCCTTTATCCCTAGCGGATTGTACACAGATACGCAGTATTTT. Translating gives CAFIPSGLYTDTQYF.